This T cell receptor (beta chain) appears in the sequencing data of a study of cytomegalovirus exposure and HLA in healthy donors. On the study more broadly: Among a few hundred genotyped donors, around 80% fell in the Caucasian-associated ancestry cluster.

Worth noting for this clone: What it recognizes is unknown.

Germline V CDR1 and CDR2: MGHRA, YSYEKL. The V gene end was trimmed by 2 bases and the J gene end by 5 bases; junction bases not matched to a gene: 9. The CDR3 consists of 17 residues. It was healthy bone marrow donors who served as donors. Whole-study findings and limits: Follow-up analysis found HLA locus-dependent TCR association rates, highest for DRB1 and lowest for HLA-C.

Primers for the PCR totalled 60 Vbeta and 13 Jbeta. In the authors' workflow: Later reanalysis found roughly 80 million unique TCR beta chains, around 11 million of them shared. Using immunoSEQ multiplex PCR, the repertoire was profiled, and TCRdb retains in-frame clones only, with some absent. V and J calls and clone size come straight from that table; D and trimming were deduced from the DNA. Of over 100,000 clones in the sample, about three quarters were seen once. The clonotype originates from a woman aged 40 to 55 in good health and CMV-seropositive. The chain uses TRBV4-1 and TRBJ1-6, with 7 bases aligning to TRBD1. The sample consisted of PBMCs. The chain's CDR3 is CASSQRLQGRNNSPLHF. The CDR3 nucleotides are TGCGCCAGCAGCCAACGCCTACAGGGGCGGAATAATTCACCCCTCCACTTT.